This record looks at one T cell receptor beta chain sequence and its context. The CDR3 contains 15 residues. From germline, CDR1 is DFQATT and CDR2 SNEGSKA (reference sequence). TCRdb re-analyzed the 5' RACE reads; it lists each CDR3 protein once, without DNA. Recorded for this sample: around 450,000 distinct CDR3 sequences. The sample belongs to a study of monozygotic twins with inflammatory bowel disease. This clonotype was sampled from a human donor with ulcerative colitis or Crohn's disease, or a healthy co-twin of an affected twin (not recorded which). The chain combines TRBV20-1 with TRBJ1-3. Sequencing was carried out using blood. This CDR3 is CSARGDGDSGNTIYF.